What follows is one T cell receptor beta chain and its context. This record comes from a study of T cell responses to AZD1222 COVID-19 vaccine. Study-level background: Analysis merged second doses at about 4 or about 12 weeks.

Some clones are missing from TCRdb's copy, which holds only in-frame ones; the method was immunoSEQ multiplex PCR. Of roughly 150,000 clones in the sample, 80% to 95% were seen once. The input for sequencing was peripheral blood, taken on day 0 of AZD1222 vaccination. The TCR was taken from an adult in good health.

CDR3 in amino acids: CASTRHLYNEQFF. CDR3 nucleotide sequence: TGTGCCAGCACCCGACACCTATACAATGAGCAGTTCTTC. The chain combines TRBV2 with TRBJ2-1; D is uncertain. This CDR3 has 13 residues. Per germline, CDR1 SNHLY and CDR2 FYNNEI. Trimming shortened V by 7 bases and J by 4 bases, and 11 bases separated the two germline ends.